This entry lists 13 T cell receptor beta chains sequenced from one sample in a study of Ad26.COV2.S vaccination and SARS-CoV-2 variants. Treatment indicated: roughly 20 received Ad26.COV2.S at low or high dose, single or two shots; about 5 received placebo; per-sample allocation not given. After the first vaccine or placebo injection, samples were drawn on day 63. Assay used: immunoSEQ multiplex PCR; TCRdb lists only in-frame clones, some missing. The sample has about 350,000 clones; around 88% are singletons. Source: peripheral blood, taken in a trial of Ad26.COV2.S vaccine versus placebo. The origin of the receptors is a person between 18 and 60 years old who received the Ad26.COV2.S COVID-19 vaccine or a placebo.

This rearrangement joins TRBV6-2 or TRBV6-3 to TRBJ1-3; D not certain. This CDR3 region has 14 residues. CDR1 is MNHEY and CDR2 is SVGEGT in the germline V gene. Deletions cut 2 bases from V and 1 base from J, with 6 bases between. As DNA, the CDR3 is TGTGCCAGCAGTTACGGATCGTCTGGAAACACCATATATTTT. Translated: CASSYGSSGNTIYF.

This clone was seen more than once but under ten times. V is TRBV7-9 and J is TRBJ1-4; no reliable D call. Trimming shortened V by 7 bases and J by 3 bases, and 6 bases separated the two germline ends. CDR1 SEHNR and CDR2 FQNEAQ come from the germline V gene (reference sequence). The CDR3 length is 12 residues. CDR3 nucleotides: TGTGCCAGCATCGGGCCTAATGAAAAACTGTTTTTT. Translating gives CASIGPNEKLFF. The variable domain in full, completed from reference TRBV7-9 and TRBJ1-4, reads DTGVSQNPRHKITKRGQNVTFRCDPISEHNRLYWYRQTLGQGPEFLTYFQNEAQLEKSRLLSDRFSAERPKGSFSTLEIQRTEQGDSAMYLCASIGPNEKLFFGSGTQLSVL.

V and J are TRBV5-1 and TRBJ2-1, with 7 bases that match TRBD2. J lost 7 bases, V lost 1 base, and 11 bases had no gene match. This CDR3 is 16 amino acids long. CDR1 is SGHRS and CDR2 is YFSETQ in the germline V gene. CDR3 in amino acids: CASSLNRAGVGNEQFF. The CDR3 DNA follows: TGCGCCAGCAGCTTGAACCGGGCGGGAGTAGGAAATGAGCAGTTCTTC.

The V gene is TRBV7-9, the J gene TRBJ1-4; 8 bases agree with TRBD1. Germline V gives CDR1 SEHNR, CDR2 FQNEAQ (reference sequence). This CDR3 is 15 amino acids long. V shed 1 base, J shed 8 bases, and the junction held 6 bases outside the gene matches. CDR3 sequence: CASSLVPGQVEKLFF. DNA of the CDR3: TGTGCCAGCAGCTTAGTTCCGGGACAGGTCGAAAAACTGTTTTTT.

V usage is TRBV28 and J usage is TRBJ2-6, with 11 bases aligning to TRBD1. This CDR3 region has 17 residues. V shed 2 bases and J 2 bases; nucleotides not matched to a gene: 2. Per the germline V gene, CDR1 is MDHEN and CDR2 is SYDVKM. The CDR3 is CASSLEDRGPGANVLTF. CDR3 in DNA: TGTGCCAGCAGTTTAGAGGACAGGGGGCCTGGGGCCAACGTCCTGACTTTC.

Here the CDR3 reads CASSSTGGFEKLFF. CDR3 nucleotides: TGTGCCAGCAGCTCAACAGGGGGCTTTGAAAAACTGTTTTTT. V is TRBV5-6 and J is TRBJ1-4, with 9 bases matching TRBD1. The V segment lost 3 bases and the J segment 7 bases; nucleotides outside the gene matches: 4. The CDR3 is made up of 14 amino acids. Germline CDR1 and CDR2: SGHDT and YYEEEE. Filled out from reference TRBV5-6 and TRBJ1-4, the complete variable domain reads DAGVTQSPTHLIKTRGQQVTLRCSPKSGHDTVSWYQQALGQGPQFIFQYYEEEERQRGNFPDRFSGHQFPNYSSELNVNALLLGDSALYLCASSSTGGFEKLFFGSGTQLSVL.

CDR3 sequence reads: CASSPLSRQAGNTIYF. The CDR3 coding sequence is TGTGCCAGCTCACCACTGTCTAGACAGGCTGGAAACACCATATATTTT. The rearrangement uses TRBV18 and TRBJ1-3; tentative D call: TRBD1 (6 bases). This CDR3 has 16 amino acids. Germline V gene sequence: CDR1 KGHSH, CDR2 LQKENI. Trimming shortened V by 1 base and J by 2 bases, and 12 bases separated the two germline ends.

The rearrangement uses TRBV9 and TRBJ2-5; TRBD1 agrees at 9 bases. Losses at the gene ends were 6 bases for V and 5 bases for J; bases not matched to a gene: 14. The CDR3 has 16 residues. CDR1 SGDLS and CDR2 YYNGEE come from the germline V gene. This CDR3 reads CASTQGSTGGWETQYF. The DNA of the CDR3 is TGTGCCAGCACCCAGGGGTCGACAGGGGGGTGGGAGACCCAGTACTTC. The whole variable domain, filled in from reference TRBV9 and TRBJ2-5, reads DSGVTQTPKHLITATGQRVTLRCSPRSGDLSVYWYQQSLDQGLQFLIQYYNGEERAKGNILERFSAQQFPDLHSELNLSSLELGDSALYFCASTQGSTGGWETQYFGPGTRLLVL.

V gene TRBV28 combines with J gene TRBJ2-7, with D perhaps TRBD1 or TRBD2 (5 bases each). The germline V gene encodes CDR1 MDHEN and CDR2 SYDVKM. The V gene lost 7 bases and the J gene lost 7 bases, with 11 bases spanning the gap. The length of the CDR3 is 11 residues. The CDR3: CASTLGVEQYF. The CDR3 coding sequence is TGTGCCAGCACCCTGGGGGTTGAGCAGTACTTC.

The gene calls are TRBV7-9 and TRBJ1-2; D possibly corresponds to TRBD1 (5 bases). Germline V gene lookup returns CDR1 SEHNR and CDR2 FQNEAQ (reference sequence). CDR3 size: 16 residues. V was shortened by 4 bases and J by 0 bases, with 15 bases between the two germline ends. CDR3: CASSYGQLKANYGYTF. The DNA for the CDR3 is TGTGCCAGCAGCTACGGACAACTTAAAGCTAACTATGGCTACACCTTC.

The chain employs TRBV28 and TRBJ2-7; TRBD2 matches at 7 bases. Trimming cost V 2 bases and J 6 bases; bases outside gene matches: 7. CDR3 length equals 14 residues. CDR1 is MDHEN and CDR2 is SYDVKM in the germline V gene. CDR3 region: CASSLPQERGEQYF. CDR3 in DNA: TGTGCCAGCAGTTTACCCCAGGAGCGGGGCGAGCAGTACTTC.

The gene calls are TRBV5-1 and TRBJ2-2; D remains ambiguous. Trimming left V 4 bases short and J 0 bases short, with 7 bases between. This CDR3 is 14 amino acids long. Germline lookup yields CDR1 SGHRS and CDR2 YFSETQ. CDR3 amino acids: CASSAHTNTGELFF. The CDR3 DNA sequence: TGCGCCAGCAGCGCGCACACGAACACCGGGGAGCTGTTTTTT.

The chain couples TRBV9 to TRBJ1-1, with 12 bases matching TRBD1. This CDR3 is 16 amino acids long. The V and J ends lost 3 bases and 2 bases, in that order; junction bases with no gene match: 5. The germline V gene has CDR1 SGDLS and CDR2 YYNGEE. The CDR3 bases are TGTGCCAGCAGCGCGACGGGACAGGGGGCAAACACTGAAGCTTTCTTT. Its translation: CASSATGQGANTEAFF.